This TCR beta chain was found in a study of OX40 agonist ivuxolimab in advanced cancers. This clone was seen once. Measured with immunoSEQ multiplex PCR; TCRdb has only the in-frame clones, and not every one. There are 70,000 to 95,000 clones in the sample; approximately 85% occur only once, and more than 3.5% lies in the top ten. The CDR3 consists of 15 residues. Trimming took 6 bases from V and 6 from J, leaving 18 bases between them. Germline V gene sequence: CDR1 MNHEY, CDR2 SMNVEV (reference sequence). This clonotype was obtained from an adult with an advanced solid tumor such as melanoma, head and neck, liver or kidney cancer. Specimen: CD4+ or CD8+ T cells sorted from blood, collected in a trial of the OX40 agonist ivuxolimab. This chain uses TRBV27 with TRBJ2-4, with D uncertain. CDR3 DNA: TGTGCCAGCAGCCCAGAATCATACCAAGGAAACATTCAGTACTTC. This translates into CASSPESYQGNIQYF.